The 25 T cell receptor beta chains presented below share a single source sample, sequenced in a study of T-cell memory formation after mild COVID-19. Each CDR3 protein is one row after TCRdb ran MiXCR on the 5' RACE reads. The table lists just under 50,000 distinct CDR3 sequences, approximately 12% of them singletons. Material: PBMCs or a T cell subset sorted from them (not recorded which). The source is a man between 18 and 35 years old who had mild COVID-19 (a few samples of this study predate the infection). Cell type and time point are not known.

This clonotype has a handful of counts. J is TRBJ1-5 and V is TRBV5-6, with D perhaps TRBD1 (5 bases). The CDR3 runs 15 residues. CDR1 and CDR2 from the germline V gene are SGHDT and YYEEEE. V was shortened by 3 bases and J by 3 bases, with 13 bases between the two germline ends. The CDR3 DNA reads as TGTGCCAGCAGCTCTCAGACAGTACCCAATCAGCCCCAGCATTTT. Translation gives CASSSQTVPNQPQHF. Complete variable domain (other parts from reference TRBV5-6 and TRBJ1-5): DAGVTQSPTHLIKTRGQQVTLRCSPKSGHDTVSWYQQALGQGPQFIFQYYEEEERQRGNFPDRFSGHQFPNYSSELNVNALLLGDSALYLCASSSQTVPNQPQHFGDGTRLSIL.

By frequency in the sample, this clonotype is medium-sized. CDR3 sequence reads: CASSPTSGETQYF. The CDR3 DNA reads TGTGCCAGCAGCCCAACTAGTGGTGAGACCCAGTACTTC. The rearrangement links TRBV7-8 to TRBJ2-5; maybe TRBD2 (5 bases). Deletions cut 5 bases from V and 5 bases from J, with 12 bases between. Looked up from germline, CDR1 is SGHVS and CDR2 is FQNEAQ. The CDR3 runs to 13 residues.

This clonotype turned up a few times. DNA for the CDR3: TGTGCCAGCAGCCCCCAAGACAGGGCGAACACTGAAGCTTTCTTT. Amino acids: CASSPQDRANTEAFF. V gene TRBV7-2 combines with J gene TRBJ1-1; the match to TRBD1 covers 7 bases. The V gene end was trimmed by 5 bases and the J gene end by 1 base; junction bases not matched to a gene: 7. This CDR3 contains 15 residues. The germline V gene has CDR1 SGHTA and CDR2 FQGNSA.

There are a few counts of this clonotype. The gene calls are TRBV3-1 and TRBJ2-5; D is undetermined. Trimming stripped 4 bases from V and 3 bases from J, with 6 bases between. This CDR3 spans 12 amino acids. Germline V gene sequence: CDR1 LGHDT, CDR2 YNNKEL (reference sequence). The CDR3 DNA reads TGTGCCAGCAGCCTAACTGAAGAGACCCAGTACTTC. This sequence encodes CASSLTEETQYF.

In this sample, this clonotype turned up a few times. The chain recombines TRBV5-5 with TRBJ2-7, with 11 bases matching TRBD1. The V gene's germline CDR1 is SGHKS and CDR2 YYEKEE (reference sequence). This CDR3 spans 15 amino acids. Germline trimming cut 0 bases from V and 3 bases from J; bases unmatched to any gene: 2. The CDR3 coding sequence is TGTGCCAGCAGCTTGGGGACAGGGGGCAACTACGAGCAGTACTTC. It specifies CASSLGTGGNYEQYF.

The chain combines TRBV7-9 with TRBJ2-1, with 14 bases matching TRBD2. V shed 5 bases, J shed 8 bases, and the junction held 5 bases outside the gene matches. Per the germline V gene, CDR1 is SEHNR and CDR2 is FQNEAQ (reference sequence). The CDR3 loop spans 15 amino acids. CDR3 amino acids: CASSRLAGGLYEQFF. The DNA of the CDR3 is TGTGCCAGCAGCCGACTAGCGGGGGGGCTATATGAGCAGTTCTTC.

Only a few counts were recorded for this clonotype. The CDR3 DNA reads as TGTGCCAGCAGATCCCAGGGACCGTACAATGAGCAGTTCTTC. This codes for CASRSQGPYNEQFF. The chain has TRBV7-2 and TRBJ2-1; D may match TRBD1 or TRBD2 (5 bases each). The CDR3 loop spans 14 amino acids. Germline V gives CDR1 SGHTA, CDR2 FQGNSA. With 6 bases removed from V and 4 bases from J, the gap between germline ends came to 13 bases.

The chain couples TRBV28 to TRBJ2-7; 8 positions match TRBD2. Trimming took 3 bases from V and 6 from J; bases not matched to a gene: 4. This CDR3 spans 13 amino acids. Per the germline V gene, CDR1 is MDHEN and CDR2 is SYDVKM. CDR3: CASSFGTSSEQYV. CDR3 DNA: TGTGCCAGCAGTTTCGGGACTAGTTCCGAGCAGTACGTC.

This clonotype was seen only a few times. This chain links TRBV5-5 with TRBJ2-5; D remains ambiguous. This CDR3 spans 15 amino acids. Trimming left V 3 bases short and J 5 bases short, with 17 bases between. Looked up from germline, CDR1 is SGHKS and CDR2 is YYEKEE (reference sequence). The CDR3, as DNA: TGTGCCAGCAGCTATGGACGGGCCTCCTGGGAGACCCAGTACTTC. This encodes CASSYGRASWETQYF.

The chain is built from TRBV7-3 and TRBJ2-1, with D tentatively TRBD2 (6 bases). Trimming removed 5 bases at V and 1 base at J, with 18 bases between. CDR3 length: 17 residues. The germline gives CDR1 SGHTA, CDR2 FQGTGA. The CDR3 loop reads CASSPQGLSASYNEQFF. CDR3 DNA: TGTGCCAGCAGCCCCCAGGGACTCAGCGCGTCCTACAATGAGCAGTTCTTC. Filled out from reference TRBV7-3 and TRBJ2-1, the complete variable domain reads GAGVSQTPSNKVTEKGKYVELRCDPISGHTALYWYRQSLGQGPEFLIYFQGTGAADDSGLPNDRFFAVRPEGSVSTLKIQRTERGDSAVYLCASSPQGLSASYNEQFFGPGTRLTVL.

This clonotype has a count of ten or more. The chain links TRBV7-2 to TRBJ2-3; the D gene is possibly TRBD1 (6 bases). The CDR3 totals 19 residues. V shed 5 bases and J shed 0 bases, with 24 bases lying between them. Per the germline V gene, CDR1 is SGHTA and CDR2 is FQGNSA. The chain's CDR3 is CASSKLSGTPPFSTDTQYF. DNA for the CDR3: TGTGCCAGCAGCAAGCTAAGTGGGACACCCCCATTTAGCACAGATACGCAGTATTTT.

This chain connects TRBV18 to TRBJ2-7; tentatively, D is TRBD2 (6 bases). Germline assignment: CDR1 KGHSH and CDR2 LQKENI. Trimming left V 3 bases short and J 2 bases short, with 8 bases between. This CDR3 contains 13 residues. The CDR3 coding sequence is TGTGCCAGCTCACCGTGGGGGGCCTACGAGCAGTACGTC. It encodes CASSPWGAYEQYV.

The CDR3 nucleotides read TGTGCCAGCAGCTGGACGGAAGACTACGAGCAGTACGTC. It yields the protein CASSWTEDYEQYV. This sequence joins TRBV11-1 and TRBJ2-7; no reliable D call. The V gene's germline CDR1 is SGHAT and CDR2 FQDESV (reference sequence). This CDR3 has 13 residues. Trimming stripped 4 bases from V and 3 bases from J, with 10 bases between.

This rearrangement joins TRBV5-6 to TRBJ1-2; D is uncertain. V was clipped by 7 bases and J by 4 bases, with 8 bases between them. CDR3 length: 11 residues. Germline loops: CDR1 SGHDT, CDR2 YYEEEE. DNA of the CDR3: TGTGCCAGCTCTCGAGCCTATGGCTACACCTTC. Translated: CASSRAYGYTF.

Ten or more counts support this clonotype. The gene calls are TRBV5-1 and TRBJ2-3, with D unclear. Looked up from germline, CDR1 is SGHRS and CDR2 is YFSETQ. V was shortened by 4 bases and J by 4 bases, with 19 bases between the two germline ends. This CDR3 contains 16 residues. CDR3 sequence reads: CASSLGSLGPSDTQYF. In DNA form, the CDR3 reads TGCGCCAGCAGCCTTGGCAGCTTGGGCCCTTCAGATACGCAGTATTTT. Looking up the rest from reference TRBV5-1 and TRBJ2-3 gives the full variable domain: KAGVTQTPRYLIKTRGQQVTLSCSPISGHRSVSWYQQTPGQGLQFLFEYFSETQRNKGNFPGRFSGRQFSNSRSEMNVSTLELGDSALYLCASSLGSLGPSDTQYFGPGTRLTVL.

This clonotype was recorded a few times. CDR3 nucleotide sequence: TGTGCCAGCAGTTTTCAGGGAGCCTATGGCTACACCTTC. The encoded protein is CASSFQGAYGYTF. The chain joins TRBV12-3 or TRBV12-4 to TRBJ1-2; possible D gene TRBD1, 5 bases. V was shortened by 3 bases and J by 4 bases, with 9 bases between the two germline ends. The length of the CDR3 is 13 residues.

This chain joins TRBV4-3 and TRBJ2-4; TRBD2 agrees at 9 bases. The CDR3 sequence is 15 residues long. CDR1 and CDR2 from the germline V gene are LGHNA and YSLEER. Losses at the gene ends were 4 bases for V and 8 bases for J; bases not matched to a gene: 9. CDR3 DNA: TGCGCCAGCAGCCGACGAGCGGGGGGTCGGGACATTCAGTACTTC. Residues: CASSRRAGGRDIQYF.

V gene TRBV30 combines with J gene TRBJ1-2; possibly TRBD1 for D (5 bases). CDR3 length equals 13 residues. V lost 5 bases, J lost 8 bases, and 18 bases lay in between. CDR1 and CDR2 from the germline V gene are GTSNPN and SVGIG (reference sequence). The CDR3 nucleotides are TGTGCCTGGGCGGTCTTCAGGGCTCAAGGCTACACCTTC. Residues: CAWAVFRAQGYTF.

The sample holds many counts of this clonotype. This sequence joins TRBV7-9 and TRBJ2-4; D may correspond to TRBD1 or TRBD2 (6 bases each). Trimming removed 2 bases at V and 5 bases at J, with 10 bases between. CDR3 length: 14 amino acids. Per germline, CDR1 SEHNR and CDR2 FQNEAQ (reference sequence). CDR3 in amino acids: CASSLRGPQNIQYF. In DNA form, the CDR3 reads TGTGCCAGCAGCTTACGGGGGCCCCAAAACATTCAGTACTTC.

The chain is built from TRBV19 and TRBJ2-3; no clear D gene. V was trimmed by 3 bases and J by 0 bases, leaving 7 bases between them. Germline values: CDR1 LNHDA, CDR2 SQIVND (reference sequence). The CDR3 is 14 amino acids. CDR3 coding DNA: TGTGCCAGTAGTATCCAGAGCAGCACAGATACGCAGTATTTT. Translation gives CASSIQSSTDTQYF.

This clonotype was counted many times. This sequence joins TRBV7-2 and TRBJ2-7; D is unclear. Trimming left V 3 bases short and J 5 bases short, with 11 bases between. CDR1 and CDR2 from the germline V gene are SGHTA and FQGNSA. The CDR3 has 13 residues. In DNA, the CDR3 is TGTGCCAGCAGCTTCTGGCCCGGCCACGAGCAGTACGTC. Protein product: CASSFWPGHEQYV.

In DNA, the CDR3 is TGTGCCACCAGCGGTGGACCCGGGCCACCCGAAGAGACCCAGTACTTC. It codes for CATSGGPGPPEETQYF. This sequence joins TRBV15 and TRBJ2-5; no clear D gene. Trimming left V 5 bases short and J 3 bases short, with 19 bases between. The CDR3 extends over 16 amino acids. The germline gives CDR1 LNHNV, CDR2 YYDKDF (reference sequence).

The sample holds many counts of this clonotype. V is TRBV2 and J is TRBJ2-2; possibly TRBD2 for D (6 bases). The CDR3 has 15 residues. Germline V lookup: CDR1 SNHLY, CDR2 FYNNEI. The V end was cut by 6 bases, the J end by 5 bases, with 16 bases between. The CDR3 coding sequence is TGTGCCAGCAGGGCGTGGGCCAGCGGGACCGGGGAGCTGTTTTTT. As protein: CASRAWASGTGELFF.

This clonotype was detected ten times or more. This rearrangement joins TRBV28 to TRBJ2-5, with D unclear. The CDR3 runs to 13 residues. Germline V gene data show CDR1 as MDHEN and CDR2 as SYDVKM. V lost 7 bases, J lost 2 bases, and 11 bases lay in between. As DNA, the CDR3 is TGTGCCAGCACCAGCCCCCAACAAGAGACCCAGTACTTC. It translates to CASTSPQQETQYF. The whole variable domain, filled in from reference TRBV28 and TRBJ2-5, reads DVKVTQSSRYLVKRTGEKVFLECVQDMDHENMFWYRQDPGLGLRLIYFSYDVKMKEKGDIPEGYSVSREKKERFSLILESASTNQTSMYLCASTSPQQETQYFGPGTRLLVL.

The table lists this clonotype with a few counts. CDR3 in DNA: TGTGCCAGCAATTTCGAGAATCATCGCTCCTACGAGCAGTACGTC. As protein: CASNFENHRSYEQYV. This chain links TRBV6-5 with TRBJ2-7; D is unresolved. The CDR3 covers 15 residues. CDR1 and CDR2 (germline): MNHEY, SVGAGI. Trimming stripped 7 bases from V and 0 bases from J, with 16 bases between.